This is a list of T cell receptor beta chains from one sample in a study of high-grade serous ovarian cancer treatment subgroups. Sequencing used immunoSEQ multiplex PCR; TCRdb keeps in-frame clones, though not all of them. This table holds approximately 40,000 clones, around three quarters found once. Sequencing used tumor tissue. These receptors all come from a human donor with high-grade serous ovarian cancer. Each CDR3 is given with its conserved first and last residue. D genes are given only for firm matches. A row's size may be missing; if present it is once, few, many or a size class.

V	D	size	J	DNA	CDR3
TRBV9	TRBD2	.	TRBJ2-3	TGTGCCAGCAGCTCCTTAGCGGGAGGGATCTTGGAGGCAGATACGCAGTATTTT	CASSSLAGGILEADTQYF
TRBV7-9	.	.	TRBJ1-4	TGTGCCAGCAGCTTAGGGGCAGGGGAGTATGAAAAACTGTTTTTT	CASSLGAGEYEKLFF
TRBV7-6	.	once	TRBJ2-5	TGTGCCAGCAGCTTAGCCAGGACGGAGACCCAGTACTTC	CASSLARTETQYF
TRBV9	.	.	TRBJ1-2	TGTGCCACCGGGGGGGGAGGGAAGGACTATGGCTACACCTTC	CATGGGGKDYGYTF
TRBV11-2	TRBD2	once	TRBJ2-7	TGTGCCAGCAGCTTGGGACTAGCGGGACCCCGCGAGCAGTACTTC	CASSLGLAGPREQYF
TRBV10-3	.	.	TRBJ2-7	TGTGCCATCAGTGGACAGGCCGACGAGCAGTACTTC	CAISGQADEQYF
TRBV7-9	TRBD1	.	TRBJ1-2	TGTGCCAGCAGCCTACGGGACAGGCCTAACTATGGCTACACCTTC	CASSLRDRPNYGYTF
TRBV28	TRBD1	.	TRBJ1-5	TGTGCCAGCATCACGGACAGGCGATATCAGCCCCAGCATTTT	CASITDRRYQPQHF
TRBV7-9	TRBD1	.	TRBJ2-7	TGTGCCAGCAGCCGAGGACAGGCCCCACGCGAGCAGTACTTC	CASSRGQAPREQYF
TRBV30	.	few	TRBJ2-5	TGTGCCTGGAGTGTACTAGTGGGAGAGACCCAGTACTTC	CAWSVLVGETQYF
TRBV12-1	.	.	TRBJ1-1	TGTGCCAGCAGCCCGGGGACAAGGAACACTGAAGCTTTCTTT	CASSPGTRNTEAFF
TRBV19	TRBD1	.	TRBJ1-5	TGTGCCAGTAGTATTTCCGACAGGGACCATCAGCCCCAGCATTTT	CASSISDRDHQPQHF
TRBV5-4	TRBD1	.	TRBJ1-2	TGTGCCAGCAGCTCAAAGGGACAGGGGGCGTTTGACTACACCTTC	CASSSKGQGAFDYTF
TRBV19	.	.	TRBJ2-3	TGTGCCAGTAGTTTTAGAACCGGGACTGCAGCAGATACGCAGTATTTT	CASSFRTGTAADTQYF
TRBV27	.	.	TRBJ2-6	TGTGCCAGCAGTTGGGGGGCCAACGTCCTGACTTTC	CASSWGANVLTF
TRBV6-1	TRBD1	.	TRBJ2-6	TGTGCCAGCAGCCTACAGGGGACTGGGGCCAACGTCCTGACTTTC	CASSLQGTGANVLTF
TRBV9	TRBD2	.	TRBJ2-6	TGTGCCAGCAGCGTAGAACTAGCGGGAGGTGGGGCCAACGTCCTGACTTTC	CASSVELAGGGANVLTF
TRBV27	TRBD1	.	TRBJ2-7	TGTGCCAGCAGCCTACAGGGGGCCAACTACGAGCAGTACTTC	CASSLQGANYEQYF
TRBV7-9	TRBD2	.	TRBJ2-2	TGTGCCAGCAGCTTGAACGGGAGGGCCGGCGGGGAGCTGTTTTTT	CASSLNGRAGGELFF
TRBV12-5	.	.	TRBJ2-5	TGTGCTAGTGGTTCGGGGGACAGACAAGAGACCCAGTACTTC	CASGSGDRQETQYF
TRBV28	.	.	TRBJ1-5	TGTGCCAGCAGTCTCGGGGGGCAGCCCCAGCATTTT	CASSLGGQPQHF
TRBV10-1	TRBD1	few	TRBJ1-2	TGCGCCAGCGGCAGGGGGAACTATGGCTACACCTTC	CASGRGNYGYTF
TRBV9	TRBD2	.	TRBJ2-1	TGTGCCAGCAGCGTCAATCGACTAGCGGGAAGCTCCTACAATGAGCAGTTCTTC	CASSVNRLAGSSYNEQFF
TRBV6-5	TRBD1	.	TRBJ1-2	TGTGCCAGCAGTAGACAGGGGGGAAAGTATGGCTACACCTTC	CASSRQGGKYGYTF
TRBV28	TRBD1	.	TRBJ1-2	TGTGCCAGCAGGCCTGGGACAGGGCTCTATGGCTACACCTTC	CASRPGTGLYGYTF
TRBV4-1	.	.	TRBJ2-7	TGCGCCAGGGGGGGGCAGTACGAGCAGTACTTC	CARGGQYEQYF
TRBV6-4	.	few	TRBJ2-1	TGTGCCAGCAGTGACGGGGGGTTGGGTGAGCAGTTCTTC	CASSDGGLGEQFF
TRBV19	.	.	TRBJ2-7	TGTGCCAGTAGTATCGGTAGCGGTCGGACCTACGAGCAGTACTTC	CASSIGSGRTYEQYF
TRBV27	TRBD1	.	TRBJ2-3	TGTGCCAGCAGTTCGGGACAGGGGACAGATACGCAGTATTTT	CASSSGQGTDTQYF
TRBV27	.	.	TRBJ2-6	TGTGCCAGCAGTTTAACCACTGCCGCGGCTGGGGCCAACGTCCTGACTTTC	CASSLTTAAAGANVLTF
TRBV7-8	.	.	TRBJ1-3	TGTGCCAGCAGCTTAGATCAACCGTACCACCAGGAGGGGGACACCATATATTTT	CASSLDQPYHQEGDTIYF
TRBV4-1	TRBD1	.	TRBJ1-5	TGCGCCAGCAGCCAAGCCGTGACAGGGGACCCTTATCAGCCCCAGCATTTT	CASSQAVTGDPYQPQHF
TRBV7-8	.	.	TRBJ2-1	TGTGCCAGCAGCCCATCGCGAGGGGGGACAGCCTACAATGAGCAGTTCTTC	CASSPSRGGTAYNEQFF
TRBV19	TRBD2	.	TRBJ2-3	TGTGCCAGTAGCAAACTAGCGGGAGGGTCAGATACGCAGTATTTT	CASSKLAGGSDTQYF
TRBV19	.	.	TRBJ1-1	TGTGCCAGTAGTTTCTCCGGGAATGCTGAAGCTTTCTTT	CASSFSGNAEAFF
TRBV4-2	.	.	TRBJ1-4	TGTGCCAGCAGCCAAGATGCCAGGGGAGGAGAAAAACTGTTTTTT	CASSQDARGGEKLFF
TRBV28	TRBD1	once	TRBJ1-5	TGTGCCAGCAGTGCCGGGACAGGACATCAGCCCCAGCATTTT	CASSAGTGHQPQHF
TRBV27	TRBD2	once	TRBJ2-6	TGTGCCAGCAGTGGCGGGGGGACTGGGGCCAACGTCCTGACTTTC	CASSGGGTGANVLTF
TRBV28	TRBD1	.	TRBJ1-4	TGTGCCAGCGGACAGGTGATTAATGAAAAACTGTTTTTT	CASGQVINEKLFF
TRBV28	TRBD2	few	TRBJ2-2	TGTGCCAGCTGGGGGGGTAACGGGAACACCGGGGAGCTGTTTTTT	CASWGGNGNTGELFF
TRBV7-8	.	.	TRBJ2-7	TGTGCAACCACACAGGACAATAGCGAGCAGTACTTC	CATTQDNSEQYF
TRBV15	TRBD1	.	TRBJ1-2	TGTGCCACCAGCAGAGACCGGACAGGGGGCTGGCATGGCTACACCTTC	CATSRDRTGGWHGYTF
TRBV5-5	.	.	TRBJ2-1	TGTGCCAGCAGCTGGAGGACAACCGGTCGGAATGAGCAGTTCTTC	CASSWRTTGRNEQFF
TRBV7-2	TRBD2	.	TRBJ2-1	TGTGCCAGCAGCCCAAACGGGGGGGCCCGTCCCAATGAGCAGTTCTTC	CASSPNGGARPNEQFF
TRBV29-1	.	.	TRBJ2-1	TGCAGCGTTGGCTGGGGAACGAATGAGCAGTTCTTC	CSVGWGTNEQFF
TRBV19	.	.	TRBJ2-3	TGTGCCAGTAGTCTTCTGTTAGGGGTAAACACAGATACGCAGTATTTT	CASSLLLGVNTDTQYF